Below, 27 T cell receptor beta chains from the same sample are listed, as sequenced in a study of T-cell memory formation after mild COVID-19 (dated by TCRdb to about 2021). Library prep was done by 5' RACE. The reads were generated on an Illumina NovaSeq 6000. In TCRdb, the public reads were trimmed at Q25 with fastp and aligned with MiXCR, with productive beta chains retained. All rows with the same CDR3 protein become a single entry with the most common DNA and genes. The sample table holds roughly 500,000 distinct CDR3 sequences, of which about a fifth were seen once. The top ten hold around 13% of the sample. Specimen: PBMCs or a T cell subset sorted from them (not recorded which). Receptors were obtained from an adult woman who had mild COVID-19 (a few samples of this study predate the infection). The sample titles of this study are shuffled in the database, so cell type and time point are left out; the donor was told from shared clones.

This clonotype showed up just a few times. This chain links TRBV7-2 with TRBJ2-1, with 10 bases aligning to TRBD1. Germline lookup yields CDR1 SGHTA and CDR2 FQGNSA. This CDR3 region has 13 residues. V lost 6 bases to trimming and J lost 12 bases; unmatched junction nucleotides: 8. The CDR3 region has the DNA TGTGCCAGCAGTCCGGACAGGGGGGAAAGGCAGTTCTTC. It encodes CASSPDRGERQFF.

The chain carries TRBV3-1 and TRBJ2-7, with D perhaps matching TRBD2 (6 bases). The CDR3 totals 15 residues. Germline CDR1 LGHDT, CDR2 YNNKEL (reference sequence). The V end lost 4 bases, the J end lost 5 bases, and 18 bases lay between the germline ends. This CDR3 reads CASSPVGGGDHEQYF. CDR3 DNA: TGTGCCAGCAGCCCCGTTGGCGGAGGGGATCACGAGCAGTACTTC.

The rearrangement uses TRBV3-1 and TRBJ1-5, with D possibly being TRBD1 (5 bases). CDR3 length: 12 amino acids. V gave up 9 bases and J gave up 3 bases, with 9 bases separating them. The germline CDR1 and CDR2 sequences are LGHDT and YNNKEL (reference sequence). The chain's CDR3 is CASSGFNQPQHF. The DNA for the CDR3 is TGTGCCAGTTCAGGGTTCAATCAGCCCCAGCATTTT.

This clonotype was detected a few times. J is TRBJ2-1 and V is TRBV28; 10 bases are a match to TRBD1. This CDR3 has 15 amino acids. J gave up 5 bases and V 2 bases, and 3 bases lay outside the gene matches. The germline gives CDR1 MDHEN, CDR2 SYDVKM. The CDR3 here is CASSLGTGAHNEQFF. CDR3 in DNA: TGTGCCAGCAGTTTAGGGACAGGGGCTCACAATGAGCAGTTCTTC.

The chain recombines TRBV12-3 or TRBV12-4 with TRBJ1-2; 11 bases line up with TRBD1. This CDR3 spans 14 amino acids. Trimming at V came to 3 bases and at J to 8 bases, leaving 5 bases not matched to a gene. CDR3 sequence reads: CASSFGQGAGGYTF. The CDR3 DNA is TGTGCCAGCAGTTTCGGACAGGGGGCTGGAGGCTACACCTTC.

V and J are TRBV4-1 and TRBJ2-5; no firm D call. The CDR3 contains 16 residues. V was pared by 1 base and J by 2 bases, with 14 bases between. Per germline, CDR1 MGHRA and CDR2 YSYEKL. In DNA, the CDR3 is TGCGCCAGCAGCCAAGGTTTCGGGCAGGTTCAAGAGACCCAGTACTTC. This codes for CASSQGFGQVQETQYF.

The chain has TRBV5-1 and TRBJ2-3, with D perhaps TRBD1 or TRBD2 (5 bases each). Trimming pared 6 bases from V and 3 bases from J, leaving 11 bases between. CDR1 is SGHRS, CDR2 YFSETQ, per germline. This CDR3 is built from 13 residues. CDR3 protein: CASTRGATDTQYF. The CDR3 nucleotides are TGCGCCAGCACTCGAGGGGCGACAGATACGCAGTATTTT.

The chain joins TRBV5-1 to TRBJ2-5; 10 bases map to TRBD2. CDR1 and CDR2 from the germline V gene are SGHRS and YFSETQ. This CDR3 region has 15 residues. V lost 3 bases and J lost 0; bases outside the gene matches: 2. The CDR3 nucleotides read TGCGCCAGCAGCTCCGGACTAGCGGACCAAGAGACCCAGTACTTC. This codes for CASSSGLADQETQYF.

The V call is TRBV4-1, the J call TRBJ2-7; TRBD1 agrees at 7 bases. J lost 7 bases, V lost 4 bases, and 16 bases had no gene match. The CDR3 extends over 16 amino acids. CDR1 MGHRA and CDR2 YSYEKL come from the germline V gene. This CDR3 reads CASSPLGNDRVGEQYF. The CDR3 DNA sequence: TGCGCCAGCAGCCCCCTCGGTAATGACAGGGTGGGAGAGCAGTACTTC.

This chain uses TRBV5-1 with TRBJ2-3; 9 nucleotides agree with TRBD2. Germline-derived CDR1 and CDR2 are SGHRS and YFSETQ. V dropped 4 bases and J dropped 5; count of bases not matched to a gene: 14. The CDR3 runs 17 residues. CDR3 in DNA: TGCGCCAGCAGCCGGCGGGGGGGTAGCGGGACTGAAGATACGCAGTATTTT. It is translated as CASSRRGGSGTEDTQYF.

This clonotype was counted only a few times. The V call is TRBV7-2, the J call TRBJ2-5, with 7 bases lining up with TRBD2. The CDR3 is 21 residues long. V shed 1 base and J 4 bases; nucleotides not matched to a gene: 24. CDR1 is SGHTA and CDR2 is FQGNSA in the germline V gene. CDR3 sequence reads: CASSLVYAAGARPGGRETQYF. CDR3 in DNA: TGTGCCAGCAGCTTAGTATATGCGGCGGGTGCCCGACCGGGAGGACGAGAGACCCAGTACTTC.

The sample holds a few counts of this clonotype. The gene calls are TRBV7-6 and TRBJ2-2, with 8 positions matching TRBD2. The CDR3 loop spans 17 amino acids. The germline gives CDR1 SGHVS, CDR2 FNYEAQ. The trim removed 0 bases at V and 5 bases at J, leaving 8 bases unmatched. CDR3 DNA: TGTGCCAGCAGCTTAGCGAGGCGGGGGGTTCGAACCGGGGAGCTGTTTTTT. Translation gives CASSLARRGVRTGELFF.

The chain has TRBV6-2 or TRBV6-3 and TRBJ1-1; the D gene is possibly TRBD1 (5 bases). CDR3 length: 11 amino acids. V lost 11 bases, J lost 4 bases, and 11 bases lay in between. CDR1 and CDR2 (germline): MNHEY, SVGEGT. CDR3 protein: CASRGLTEAFF. DNA for the CDR3: TGTGCCTCACGGGGCCTCACTGAAGCTTTCTTT.

The chain is built from TRBV20-1 and TRBJ2-7; 10 bases are shared with TRBD1. The CDR3 loop spans 13 amino acids. CDR1 and CDR2 (germline): DFQATT, SNEGSKA (reference sequence). In nucleotides, the CDR3 is TGCAGAGCTGGACAGGGGGATTTCTACGAGCAGTACTTC. It specifies CRAGQGDFYEQYF.

The chain combines TRBV20-1 with TRBJ2-3; 8 bases agree with TRBD2. CDR3 length: 15 amino acids. Per the germline V gene, CDR1 is DFQATT and CDR2 is SNEGSKA (reference sequence). Trimming removed 5 bases from V and 0 bases from J; junction bases left unmatched: 7. The CDR3 coding sequence is TGCAGTGCTGTCTCGGGGGGGTCTAGCACAGATACGCAGTATTTT. Protein sequence: CSAVSGGSSTDTQYF.

This sequence joins TRBV14 and TRBJ1-2; D is ambiguous. The CDR3 runs 13 residues. The V gene lost 6 bases and the J gene lost 4 bases, with 12 bases spanning the gap. Germline CDR1 SGHDN, CDR2 FVKESK. The CDR3: CASSLGLFYGYTF. DNA for the CDR3: TGTGCCAGCAGTTTAGGGTTATTCTATGGCTACACCTTC. The variable domain in full, with the rest retrieved from reference TRBV14 and TRBJ1-2, is EAGVTQFPSHSVIEKGQTVTLRCDPISGHDNLYWYRRVMGKEIKFLLHFVKESKQDESGMPNNRFLAERTGGTYSTLKVQPAELEDSGVYFCASSLGLFYGYTFGSGTRLTVV.

In nucleotides, the CDR3 is TGTGCCAGCAGCCCGACCCTCTCCGGGGAGCTGTTTTTT. As protein: CASSPTLSGELFF. This chain uses TRBV7-3 with TRBJ2-2, with D unresolved. This CDR3 comprises 13 residues. Trimming took off 5 bases at V and 6 bases at J, with 10 bases between the two ends. In germline, CDR1 is SGHTA, CDR2 FQGTGA.

This chain links TRBV6-2 or TRBV6-3 with TRBJ1-5, with D perhaps matching TRBD1 (5 bases). Germline-derived CDR1 and CDR2 are MNHEY and SVGEGT. Trimming took off 7 bases at V and 0 bases at J, with 10 bases between the two ends. CDR3 length: 14 amino acids. The chain's CDR3 is CASKTDPSNQPQHF. CDR3 coding DNA: TGTGCCAGCAAGACAGATCCTAGCAATCAGCCCCAGCATTTT.

This clonotype has a handful of counts. This chain links TRBV9 with TRBJ1-1; 7 positions match TRBD1. Germline V lookup: CDR1 SGDLS, CDR2 YYNGEE. The length of the CDR3 is 11 residues. The V gene end was trimmed by 3 bases and the J gene end by 9 bases; junction bases not matched to a gene: 2. This CDR3 is CASSGQGKAFF. CDR3 nucleotide sequence: TGTGCCAGCAGCGGACAGGGTAAAGCTTTCTTT.

The chain carries TRBV7-6 and TRBJ2-1; possible D gene TRBD1, 6 bases. Per the germline V gene, CDR1 is SGHVS and CDR2 is FNYEAQ. The CDR3 has 14 amino acids. Trimming took off 1 base at V and 8 bases at J, with 12 bases between the two ends. The chain's CDR3 is CASSLGSEGDEQFF. In DNA, the CDR3 is TGTGCCAGCAGCTTAGGTAGTGAGGGGGATGAGCAGTTCTTC.

This clonotype was detected a few times. This chain joins TRBV20-1 and TRBJ2-7; D gene unclear. Germline CDR1 DFQATT, CDR2 SNEGSKA (reference sequence). Between the trimmed V and J ends, which lost 0 bases and 2 bases, there was a span of 14 bases. The CDR3 length is 15 residues. The CDR3 is CSARDSVAPTYEQYF. CDR3 DNA sequence: TGCAGTGCTAGAGATAGTGTCGCGCCAACCTACGAGCAGTACTTC.

This clonotype has at least ten counts. The rearrangement uses TRBV29-1 and TRBJ2-1, with D perhaps TRBD2 (6 bases). V was cut by 5 bases and J by 7 bases, with 21 bases left in between. Germline CDR1 and CDR2: SQVTM and ANQGSEA. The CDR3 consists of 15 residues. The CDR3 bases are TGCAGCGTTCAGAACCCCCCCGGCGGGGCAAATGAGCAGTTCTTC. Its protein is CSVQNPPGGANEQFF.

In this sample, this clonotype turned up a few times. This sequence joins TRBV7-2 and TRBJ2-3, with 10 positions matching TRBD1. The V gene's germline CDR1 is SGHTA and CDR2 FQGNSA. There are 14 residues in the CDR3. V lost 6 bases and J lost 8; bases outside the gene matches: 8. CDR3 DNA: TGTGCCAGCAGTGCCCGGGACAGGGGTGGTACGCAGTATTTT. Encoded protein: CASSARDRGGTQYF.

This clonotype came up a few times. This chain joins TRBV10-3 and TRBJ2-1; D possibly matches TRBD1 or TRBD2 (6 bases each). Germline V gives CDR1 ENHRY, CDR2 SYGVKD. The CDR3 extends over 17 amino acids. Trimming removed 2 bases from V and 5 bases from J, with 19 bases in between. The CDR3 DNA is TGTGCCATCAGTGAGAAGGGGGGCGCCGGCGGGAACAATGAGCAGTTCTTC. It is translated as CAISEKGGAGGNNEQFF.

This chain links TRBV5-5 with TRBJ2-7, with TRBD1 identical over 7 bases. The CDR3 covers 15 residues. Germline CDR1 SGHKS, CDR2 YYEKEE (reference sequence). V lost 4 bases and J lost 3; bases outside the gene matches: 10. In DNA form, the CDR3 reads TGTGCCAGCAGCCCAGTGAAGGGGGCGGGCTACGAGCAGTACTTC. Translating gives CASSPVKGAGYEQYF.

The rearrangement links TRBV15 to TRBJ2-1, with 10 bases matching TRBD2. In germline, CDR1 is LNHNV, CDR2 YYDKDF (reference sequence). With V trimmed by 0 bases and J by 5 bases, 13 bases remained unmatched. The CDR3 sequence is 19 residues long. CDR3 bases: TGTGCCACCAGCAGAGATGCCGGACGAGCGGGAGGGCCCCACAATGAGCAGTTCTTC. The encoded protein is CATSRDAGRAGGPHNEQFF. Combining the CDR3 with reference TRBV15 and TRBJ2-1 gives the whole variable domain DAMVIQNPRYQVTQFGKPVTLSCSQTLNHNVMYWYQQKSSQAPKLLFHYYDKDFNNEADTPDNFQSRRPNTSFCFLDIRSPGLGDTAMYLCATSRDAGRAGGPHNEQFFGPGTRLTVL.

V gene TRBV10-1 combines with J gene TRBJ2-1, with 9 positions matching TRBD2. Germline V lookup: CDR1 WNHNN, CDR2 SYGVQD (reference sequence). The CDR3 sequence is 15 residues long. The ends lost 0 bases at V and 9 bases at J; junction bases unmatched: 6. The CDR3 protein is CASSESTSGAREQFF. The CDR3, as DNA: TGCGCCAGCAGTGAGTCGACTAGCGGTGCGCGTGAGCAGTTCTTC.